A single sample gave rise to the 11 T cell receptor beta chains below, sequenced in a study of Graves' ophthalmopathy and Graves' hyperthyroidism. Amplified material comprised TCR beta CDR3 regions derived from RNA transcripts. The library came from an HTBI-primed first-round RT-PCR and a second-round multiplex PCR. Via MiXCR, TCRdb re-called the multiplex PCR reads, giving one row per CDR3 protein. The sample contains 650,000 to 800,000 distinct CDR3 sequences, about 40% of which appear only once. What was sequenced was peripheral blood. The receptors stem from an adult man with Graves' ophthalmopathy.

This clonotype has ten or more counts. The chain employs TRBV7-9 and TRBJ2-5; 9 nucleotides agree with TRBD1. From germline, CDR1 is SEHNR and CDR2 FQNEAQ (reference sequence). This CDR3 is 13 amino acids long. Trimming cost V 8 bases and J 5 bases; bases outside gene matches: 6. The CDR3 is CASLQGAGETQYF. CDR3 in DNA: TGTGCCAGCCTACAGGGGGCCGGGGAGACCCAGTACTTC.

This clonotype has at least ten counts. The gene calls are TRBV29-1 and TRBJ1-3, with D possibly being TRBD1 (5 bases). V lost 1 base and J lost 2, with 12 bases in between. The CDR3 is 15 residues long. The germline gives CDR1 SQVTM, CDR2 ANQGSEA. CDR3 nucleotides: TGCAGCGTTGAAGGGCCAGGGATCACTGGAAACACCATATATTTT. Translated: CSVEGPGITGNTIYF.

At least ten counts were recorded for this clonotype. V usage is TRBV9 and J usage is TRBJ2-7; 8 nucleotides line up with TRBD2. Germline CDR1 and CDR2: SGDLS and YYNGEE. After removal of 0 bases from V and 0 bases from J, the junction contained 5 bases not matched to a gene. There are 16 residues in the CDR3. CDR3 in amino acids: CASSVDLAGSSYEQYF. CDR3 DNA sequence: TGTGCCAGCAGCGTAGATTTAGCGGGGAGCTCCTACGAGCAGTACTTC.

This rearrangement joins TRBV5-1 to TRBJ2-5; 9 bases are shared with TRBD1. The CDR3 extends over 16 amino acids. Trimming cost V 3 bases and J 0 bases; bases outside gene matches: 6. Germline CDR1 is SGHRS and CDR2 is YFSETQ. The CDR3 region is CASSWTGTGNQETQYF. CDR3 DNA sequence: TGCGCCAGCAGCTGGACAGGGACAGGGAACCAAGAGACCCAGTACTTC.

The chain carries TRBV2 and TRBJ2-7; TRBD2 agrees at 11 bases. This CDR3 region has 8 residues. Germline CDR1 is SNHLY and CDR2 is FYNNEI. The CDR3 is CASRLAGV. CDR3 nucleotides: TGTGCCAGCAGACTAGCGGGAGTA.

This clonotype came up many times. The CDR3 reads CASSSPGTESFDSYEQYF. For the CDR3, the DNA is TGTGCCAGCAGTTCTCCCGGGACAGAGTCATTCGACTCCTACGAGCAGTACTTC. This chain links TRBV25-1 with TRBJ2-7; 7 bases agree with TRBD1. The CDR3 is made up of 18 amino acids. Losses at the gene ends were 5 bases for V and 0 bases for J; bases not matched to a gene: 16. In germline, CDR1 is MGHDK, CDR2 SYGVNS.

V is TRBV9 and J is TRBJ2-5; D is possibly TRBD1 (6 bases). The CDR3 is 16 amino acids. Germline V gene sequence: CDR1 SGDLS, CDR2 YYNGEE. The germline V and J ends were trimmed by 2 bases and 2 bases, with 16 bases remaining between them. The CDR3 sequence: CASSVSGQINQETQYF. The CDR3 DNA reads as TGTGCCAGCAGCGTTTCAGGACAGATAAATCAAGAGACCCAGTACTTC.

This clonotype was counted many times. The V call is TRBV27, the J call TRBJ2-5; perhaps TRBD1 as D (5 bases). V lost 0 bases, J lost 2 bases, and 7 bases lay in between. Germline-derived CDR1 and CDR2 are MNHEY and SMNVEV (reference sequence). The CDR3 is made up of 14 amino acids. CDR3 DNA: TGTGCCAGCAGTTTATCGGGGCGGCAAGAGACCCAGTACTTC. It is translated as CASSLSGRQETQYF.

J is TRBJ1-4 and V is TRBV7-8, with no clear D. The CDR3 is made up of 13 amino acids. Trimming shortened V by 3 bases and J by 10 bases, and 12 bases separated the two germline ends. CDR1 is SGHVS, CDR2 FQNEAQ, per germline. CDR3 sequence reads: CASSFRRVGKLFF. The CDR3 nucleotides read TGTGCCAGCAGCTTCCGCCGGGTGGGAAAACTGTTTTTT.

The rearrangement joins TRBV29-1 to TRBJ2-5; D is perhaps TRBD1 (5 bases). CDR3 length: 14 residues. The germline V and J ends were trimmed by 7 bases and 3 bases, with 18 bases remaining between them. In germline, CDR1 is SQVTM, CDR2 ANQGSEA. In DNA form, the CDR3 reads TGCAGCGCCGCCGCTGGGGCAGGGAAAGAGACCCAGTACTTC. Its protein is CSAAAGAGKETQYF.

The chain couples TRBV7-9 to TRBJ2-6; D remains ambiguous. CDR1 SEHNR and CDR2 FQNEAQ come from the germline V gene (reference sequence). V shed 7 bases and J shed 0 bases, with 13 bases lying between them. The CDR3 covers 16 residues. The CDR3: CASKPGRFSGANVLTF. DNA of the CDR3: TGTGCCAGCAAACCCGGACGGTTCTCTGGGGCCAACGTCCTGACTTTC.